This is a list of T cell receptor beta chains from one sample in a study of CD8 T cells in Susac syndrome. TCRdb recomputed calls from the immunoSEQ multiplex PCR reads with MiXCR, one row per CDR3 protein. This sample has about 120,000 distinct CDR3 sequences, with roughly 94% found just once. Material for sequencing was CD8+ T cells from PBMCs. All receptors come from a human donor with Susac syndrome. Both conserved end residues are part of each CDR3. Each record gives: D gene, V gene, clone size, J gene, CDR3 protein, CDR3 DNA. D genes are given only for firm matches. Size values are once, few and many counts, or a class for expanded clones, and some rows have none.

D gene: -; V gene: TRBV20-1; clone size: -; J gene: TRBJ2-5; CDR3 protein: CSVLEMVVGKTQYF; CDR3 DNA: TGCAGCGTGCTAGAGATGGTGGTAGGAAAGACCCAGTACTTC
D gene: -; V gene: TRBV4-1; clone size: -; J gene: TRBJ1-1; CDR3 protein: CASSGRERGTEAFF; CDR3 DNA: TGCGCCAGCAGCGGAAGGGAAAGGGGCACTGAAGCTTTCTTT
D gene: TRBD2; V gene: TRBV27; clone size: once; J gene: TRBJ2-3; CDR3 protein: CASSSRLAGTDTQYF; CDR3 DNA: TGTGCCAGCAGTTCCCGACTAGCTGGCACAGATACGCAGTATTTT
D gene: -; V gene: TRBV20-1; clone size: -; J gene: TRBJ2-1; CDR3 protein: CSARRPNEQFF; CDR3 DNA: TGCAGTGCTAGGAGACCCAATGAGCAGTTCTTC
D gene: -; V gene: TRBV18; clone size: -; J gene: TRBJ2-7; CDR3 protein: CASSPAGSPDEQYF; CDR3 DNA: TGTGCCAGCTCACCCGCAGGGTCCCCCGACGAGCAGTACTTC
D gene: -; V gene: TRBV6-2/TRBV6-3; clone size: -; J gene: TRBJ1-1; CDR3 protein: CASSNDREEMNTEAFF; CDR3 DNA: TGTGCCAGCAGTAATGACAGAGAGGAAATGAACACTGAAGCTTTCTTT
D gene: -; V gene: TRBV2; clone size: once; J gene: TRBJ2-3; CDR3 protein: CAIKLDSSSTDTQYF; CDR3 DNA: TGTGCCATCAAATTGGACAGTTCTAGCACAGATACGCAGTATTTT
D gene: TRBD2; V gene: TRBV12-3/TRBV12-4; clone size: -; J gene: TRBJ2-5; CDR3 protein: CASSFSGRGFQETQYF; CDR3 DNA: TGTGCCAGCAGTTTTTCAGGGAGGGGTTTTCAAGAGACCCAGTACTTC
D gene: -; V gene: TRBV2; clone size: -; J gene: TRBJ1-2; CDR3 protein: CASSPSTRHGYTF; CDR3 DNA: TGTGCCAGCAGCCCAAGTACGCGTCATGGCTACACCTTC
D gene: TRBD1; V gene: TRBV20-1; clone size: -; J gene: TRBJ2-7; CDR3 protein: CSATTGVNEQYF; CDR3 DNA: TGCAGTGCTACGACAGGGGTGAACGAGCAGTACTTC
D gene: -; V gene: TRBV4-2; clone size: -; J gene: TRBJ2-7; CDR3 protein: CASSQGGLEQYF; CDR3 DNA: TGTGCCAGCAGCCAAGGAGGTCTCGAGCAGTACTTC
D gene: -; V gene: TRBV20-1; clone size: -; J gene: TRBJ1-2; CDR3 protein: CSARVARTERYGYTF; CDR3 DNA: TGCAGTGCTAGAGTGGCGCGGACAGAGAGATATGGCTACACCTTC
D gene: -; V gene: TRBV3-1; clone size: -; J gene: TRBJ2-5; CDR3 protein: CASSQSGTAGETQYF; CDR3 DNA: TGTGCCAGCAGCCAATCCGGGACGGCGGGGGAGACCCAGTACTTC
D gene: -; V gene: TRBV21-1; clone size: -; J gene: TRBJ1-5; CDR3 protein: CASSKRSRADDNQPQHF; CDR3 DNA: TGTGCCAGCAGCAAACGGAGCAGGGCGGACGACAATCAGCCCCAGCATTTT
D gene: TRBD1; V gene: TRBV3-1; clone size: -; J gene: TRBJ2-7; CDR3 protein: CASSQEDRAYYEQYF; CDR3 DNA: TGTGCCAGCAGCCAGGAGGACAGGGCCTATTACGAGCAGTACTTC
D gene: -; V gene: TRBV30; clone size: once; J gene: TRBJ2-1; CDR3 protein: CAWSVESWNEQFF; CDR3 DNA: TGTGCCTGGAGTGTGGAATCGTGGAATGAGCAGTTCTTC
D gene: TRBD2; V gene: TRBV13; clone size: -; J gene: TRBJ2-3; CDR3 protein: CASSASGAMLYTQYF; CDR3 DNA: TGTGCCAGCAGCGCTAGCGGAGCCATGCTATATACGCAGTATTTT
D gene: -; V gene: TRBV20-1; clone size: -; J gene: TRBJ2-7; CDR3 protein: CSAPGLLGTYEQYF; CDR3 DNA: TGCAGTGCCCCGGGACTCCTAGGGACCTACGAGCAGTACTTC
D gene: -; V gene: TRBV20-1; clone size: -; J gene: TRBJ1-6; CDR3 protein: CSARDHGGRDSPLHF; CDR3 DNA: TGCAGTGCTAGAGATCATGGGGGTAGGGATTCACCCCTCCACTTT
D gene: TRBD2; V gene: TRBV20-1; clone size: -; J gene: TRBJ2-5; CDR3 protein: CSASSLLKSGGQETQYF; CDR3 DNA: TGCAGTGCCAGTTCCCTGTTAAAGTCGGGGGGCCAAGAGACCCAGTACTTC
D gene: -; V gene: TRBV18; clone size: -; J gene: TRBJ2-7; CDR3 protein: CASSPPEKYEQYF; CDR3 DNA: TGTGCCAGCTCACCACCGGAAAAGTACGAGCAGTACTTC
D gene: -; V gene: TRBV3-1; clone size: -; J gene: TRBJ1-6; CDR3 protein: CASRDNWGQNSPLHF; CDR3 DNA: TGTGCCAGCAGGGATAATTGGGGGCAGAATTCACCCCTCCACTTT
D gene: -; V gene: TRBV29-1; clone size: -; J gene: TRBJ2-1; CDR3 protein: CSVVRDRGSYNEQFF; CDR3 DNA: TGCAGCGTTGTACGAGATCGAGGTTCCTACAATGAGCAGTTCTTC
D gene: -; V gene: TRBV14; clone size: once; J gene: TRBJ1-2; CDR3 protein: CASSQEGTYYGYTF; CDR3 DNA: TGTGCCAGCAGCCAAGAAGGGACCTACTATGGCTACACCTTC
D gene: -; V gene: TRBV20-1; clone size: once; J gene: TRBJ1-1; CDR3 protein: CSAREPGLATEAFF; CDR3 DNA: TGCAGTGCTAGAGAACCAGGGTTAGCCACTGAAGCTTTCTTT
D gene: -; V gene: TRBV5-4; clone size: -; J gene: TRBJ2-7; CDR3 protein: CASSQDSGSYEQYF; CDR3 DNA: TGTGCCAGCAGCCAGGACAGCGGATCCTACGAGCAGTACTTC